What follows are 20 T cell receptor beta chains derived from one specimen sequenced in a study of glioma-infiltrating T cells. Amplification of TCR alpha and beta CDR3 regions from RNA used iRepertoire nested multiplex PCR. TCRdb re-derived calls from the multiplex PCR reads in MiXCR, one entry per CDR3 protein. The table has about 110,000 distinct CDR3 sequences, less than 30% seen once. Material: glioma tissue, nonneoplastic brain tissue, or PBMCs (not recorded which). Receptor source: a human donor with low-grade glioma or glioblastoma, undergoing nonglioma brain surgery, or in good health (not recorded which).

This clonotype was detected ten times or more. The chain has TRBV6-5 and TRBJ2-3; a possible D gene is TRBD2 (5 bases). Trimming left V 0 bases short and J 1 base short, with 5 bases between. Germline CDR1 is MNHEY and CDR2 is SVGAGI. The CDR3 spans 14 residues. The CDR3 region is CASSYSSGTDTQYF. In nucleotides, the CDR3 is TGTGCCAGCAGTTACTCTAGCGGCACAGATACGCAGTATTTT.

This clonotype was picked up a small number of times. This chain links TRBV5-1 with TRBJ1-1; 7 positions agree with TRBD1. J lost 4 bases, V lost 4 bases, and 7 bases had no gene match. From germline, CDR1 is SGHRS and CDR2 YFSETQ. This CDR3 contains 14 residues. CDR3 nucleotides: TGCGCCAGCAGCACCGGGACAGCGGGCACTGAAGCTTTCTTT. Translating it yields CASSTGTAGTEAFF.

About this clonotype: One end of the junction varies from germline; a read error may be responsible. The chain employs TRBV9 and TRBJ1-1; no clear D gene. CDR1 and CDR2 (germline): SGDLS, YYNGEE. This CDR3 spans 15 amino acids. CDR3 DNA: TGTGCCAGCAGCGTAGAGGGCAGTACTACCACTGAAGCTCTCTTT. Residues: CASSVEGSTTTEALF.

This clonotype was seen many times. The chain links TRBV20-1 to TRBJ2-1, with 13 bases that match TRBD2. CDR3 length: 16 residues. Germline V gene lookup returns CDR1 DFQATT and CDR2 SNEGSKA (reference sequence). V trimming: 0 bases; J trimming: 6 bases; junction bases outside the gene matches: 5. The CDR3 DNA reads as TGCAGTGCTAGAGACCGGACTAGCGGGAGTGTCAATGAGCAGTTCTTC. Residues: CSARDRTSGSVNEQFF.

This rearrangement joins TRBV19 to TRBJ1-5; 8 bases are shared with TRBD1. Trimming cost V 1 base and J 2 bases; bases outside gene matches: 7. Germline V gene lookup returns CDR1 LNHDA and CDR2 SQIVND (reference sequence). The CDR3 runs 17 residues. In DNA form, the CDR3 reads TGTGCCAGTAGTATAGGGACAGGGTCTACTCGCAATCAGCCCCAGCATTTT. Translating it yields CASSIGTGSTRNQPQHF.

The table lists this clonotype with many counts. The rearrangement links TRBV27 to TRBJ1-2; tentative D call: TRBD1 (6 bases). Trimming took 5 bases from V and 6 from J, leaving 10 bases between them. The V gene's germline CDR1 is MNHEY and CDR2 SMNVEV (reference sequence). The CDR3 runs to 12 residues. The CDR3: CASSPQGHGYTF. Here the CDR3 DNA reads TGTGCCAGCAGTCCACAGGGCCATGGCTACACCTTC.

The chain combines TRBV12-3 or TRBV12-4 with TRBJ1-4; perhaps TRBD1 as D (5 bases). This CDR3 has 15 residues. V dropped 4 bases and J dropped 4 bases, with 13 bases sitting between them. The CDR3 loop reads CASSSPLTVNEKLFF. For the CDR3, the DNA is TGTGCCAGCAGTTCCCCTCTGACAGTTAATGAAAAACTGTTTTTT.

This clonotype occurred a few times. The genes are TRBV5-6 and TRBJ2-3; possible D gene TRBD2, 6 bases. Germline V gene lookup returns CDR1 SGHDT and CDR2 YYEEEE. Trimming pared 0 bases from V and 1 base from J, leaving 9 bases between. The CDR3 totals 15 residues. The CDR3 sequence: CASSLAGVGTDTQYF. In nucleotides, the CDR3 is TGTGCCAGCAGCTTGGCGGGGGTTGGCACAGATACGCAGTATTTT.

This clonotype was counted between two and nine times. V gene TRBV4-3 combines with J gene TRBJ2-1; D perhaps matches TRBD1 (5 bases). Trimming removed 0 bases at V and 9 bases at J, with 15 bases between. The CDR3 spans 15 residues. Germline-derived CDR1 and CDR2 are LGHNA and YSLEER. CDR3 in amino acids: CASSQELAGWGEQFF. CDR3 sequence (DNA): TGCGCCAGCAGCCAAGAACTGGCAGGGTGGGGTGAGCAGTTCTTC.

At least ten counts were recorded for this clonotype. The chain is built from TRBV6-2 or TRBV6-3 and TRBJ1-5, with D unclear. The length of the CDR3 is 13 residues. The germline V and J ends were trimmed by 8 bases and 0 bases, with 8 bases remaining between them. Germline V gene lookup returns CDR1 MNHEY and CDR2 SVGEGT. DNA for the CDR3: TGTGCCAGCCGGGGTTATAGCAATCAGCCCCAGCATTTT. Translation: CASRGYSNQPQHF.

This clonotype occurred once. The V gene is TRBV19, the J gene TRBJ2-1; D is uncertain. This CDR3 has 13 residues. The V gene lost 4 bases and the J gene lost 4 bases, with 8 bases spanning the gap. The V gene's germline CDR1 is LNHDA and CDR2 SQIVND (reference sequence). This CDR3 reads CASSTPTYNEQFF. For the CDR3, the DNA is TGTGCCAGTAGTACCCCCACTTACAATGAGCAGTTCTTC.

This clonotype came up many times. The V call is TRBV5-1, the J call TRBJ1-1, with D unclear. Germline loops: CDR1 SGHRS, CDR2 YFSETQ. This CDR3 is 11 amino acids long. V was trimmed by 0 bases and J by 3 bases, leaving 0 bases between them. The CDR3 coding sequence is TGCGCCAGCAGCTTGGACACTGAAGCTTTCTTT. As protein: CASSLDTEAFF.

This clonotype was observed at least ten times. V gene TRBV29-1 combines with J gene TRBJ2-3; D possibly corresponds to TRBD1 (6 bases). Germline CDR1 reads SQVTM; CDR2 reads ANQGSEA. The length of the CDR3 is 14 residues. V was cut by 4 bases and J by 0 bases, with 11 bases left in between. The CDR3 is CSVVRDTSTDTQYF. The DNA for the CDR3 is TGCAGCGTTGTCAGGGACACTAGCACAGATACGCAGTATTTT.

On this clonotype itself: A clone one base away is much larger, so this may be a read error. This is likely a read error, given that the CDR3 carries no conserved phenylalanine or tryptophan at its end. The chain carries TRBV3-1 and TRBJ2-7; no definite D call. Trimming removed 1 base at V and 5 bases at J, with 6 bases between. CDR3 length: 12 amino acids. CDR1 and CDR2 (germline): LGHDT, YNNKEL (reference sequence). The chain's CDR3 is CASSQVGNEQYL. CDR3 nucleotide sequence: TGTGCCAGCAGCCAAGTTGGCAACGAGCAGTACTTG.

This chain joins TRBV9 and TRBJ1-5, with D uncertain. CDR1 SGDLS and CDR2 YYNGEE come from the germline V gene. The CDR3 totals 14 residues. For the CDR3, the DNA is TGTGTTAGCAGCGTAGGCGCCCGGGATCAGCCCCAGCATTTT. Translated, it gives CVSSVGARDQPQHF.

Comments on this clonotype: An end of the junction differs from the germline gene, which may be a read error. The genes are TRBV25-1 and TRBJ1-6; 8 positions agree with TRBD1. CDR3 length equals 15 residues. Germline CDR1 reads MGHDK; CDR2 reads SYGVNS. CDR3 in DNA: TGTGCCAGCAGTACCTGGGACAGGCGGGATTCACAGCTCCAGTTT. It codes for CASSTWDRRDSQLQF.

V and J are TRBV30 and TRBJ1-1; D call uncertain. Germline-derived CDR1 and CDR2 are GTSNPN and SVGIG (reference sequence). The CDR3 is made up of 10 amino acids. Trimming took off 2 bases at V and 9 bases at J, with 7 bases between the two ends. In nucleotides, the CDR3 is TGTGCCTGGAGTAAAAGTAAAGCTTTCTTT. Amino acids: CAWSKSKAFF.

In this sample, this clonotype turned up many times. This rearrangement joins TRBV7-2 to TRBJ1-2; 7 bases are shared with TRBD1. The CDR3 extends over 14 amino acids. The germline gives CDR1 SGHTA, CDR2 FQGNSA. The V gene end was trimmed by 7 bases and the J gene end by 3 bases; junction bases not matched to a gene: 8. As DNA, the CDR3 is TGTGCCAGCAACACCGTCACAGGGGACTATGGCTACACCTTC. Translating gives CASNTVTGDYGYTF.

This rearrangement joins TRBV4-3 to TRBJ2-2, with 11 bases aligning to TRBD2. V shed 0 bases, J shed 11 bases, and the junction held 5 bases outside the gene matches. The CDR3 has 15 amino acids. The germline CDR1 and CDR2 sequences are LGHNA and YSLEER. This CDR3 is CASSQDSSGRLELFF. The DNA for the CDR3 is TGCGCCAGCAGCCAAGACTCTAGCGGGAGGTTAGAGCTGTTTTTT.

There are many counts of this clonotype. The chain carries TRBV3-1 and TRBJ2-1, with 10 bases aligning to TRBD2. The V gene end was trimmed by 0 bases and the J gene end by 8 bases; junction bases not matched to a gene: 10. Germline loops: CDR1 LGHDT, CDR2 YNNKEL (reference sequence). The CDR3 loop spans 17 amino acids. For the CDR3, the DNA is TGTGCCAGCAGCCAAGATATAGGCCTAGCGGGAGTTTATGAGCAGTTCTTC. Protein sequence: CASSQDIGLAGVYEQFF.